This paragraph covers one T cell receptor (beta chain) sequence. The antigen remains unidentified. This specimen belongs to a study of Graves' ophthalmopathy and Graves' hyperthyroidism. This CDR3 has 14 amino acids. Germline CDR1 is MNHNS and CDR2 is SASEGT. The V gene lost 6 bases and the J gene lost 8 bases, with 19 bases spanning the gap. TCR beta CDR3 regions were amplified from RNA transcripts. First-round RT-PCR relied on HTBI primers, and a second-round multiplex PCR came next. TCRdb redid the calling of the multiplex PCR reads with MiXCR, one entry per CDR3 protein. The table includes some 1.1 million distinct CDR3 sequences, 35% to 45% detected once. Among the hyperthyroidism patients, all were newly diagnosed, aged 18 to 65, with under 2 months' duration. Patients were left out if they had other autoimmune diseases, uncontrolled infections, pregnancy or lactation. Orbital computed tomography, together with clinical symptoms, serum thyroxine, TRAb and thyroid ultrasound, was used for diagnosis.

Study findings and constraints: Cross-validated, the 13-signature model showed 87.88%/81.08% sensitivity/specificity, and 80%/75% in the test set.

The sequencing input was peripheral blood or thyroid tissue (not recorded which). The receptor was isolated from an adult man with Graves' hyperthyroidism. The chain couples TRBV6-1 to TRBJ1-2; D may be TRBD1 (5 bases). The CDR3 sequence: CASRNTGPYGGYTF. The CDR3 nucleotides are TGTGCCAGCAGAAACACAGGACCCTATGGCGGCTACACCTTC.